Below, 30 T cell receptor beta chains from the same sample are listed, as sequenced in a study of cytomegalovirus exposure and HLA in healthy donors. Both 60 Vbeta primers and 13 Jbeta primers went into the PCR. This table comes from immunoSEQ multiplex PCR, and its TCRdb copy is limited to in-frame clones, with some not included. The table includes around 97,000 clones, around 80% detected once. The specimen was PBMCs. The receptor set was obtained from a woman aged 18-29 years in good health and CMV-seropositive.

The V gene is TRBV4-1, the J gene TRBJ1-2; 8 bases are a match to TRBD1. J was trimmed by 6 bases and V by 7 bases; bases with no gene match: 7. This CDR3 has 13 residues. CDR1 MGHRA and CDR2 YSYEKL come from the germline V gene. The CDR3, as DNA: TGCGCCAGCAAATCAGGGGGCGCACATGGCTACACCTTC. This codes for CASKSGGAHGYTF.

This clone came up once. V usage is TRBV7-8 and J usage is TRBJ1-1; D is perhaps TRBD1 (5 bases). The ends were cut back, 5 bases at V and 1 base at J, with 23 bases in the middle. CDR3 length: 18 amino acids. Germline values: CDR1 SGHVS, CDR2 FQNEAQ. In nucleotides, the CDR3 is TGTGCCAGCAGCCCAAATCCGGGAGACATAAGGGGGAACACTGAAGCTTTCTTT. Translation: CASSPNPGDIRGNTEAFF.

V is TRBV5-6 and J is TRBJ1-4; D is unclear. The CDR3 runs to 14 residues. Between the trimmed V and J ends, which lost 2 bases and 8 bases, there was a span of 13 bases. Germline-derived CDR1 and CDR2 are SGHDT and YYEEEE. In nucleotides, the CDR3 is TGTGCCAGCAGCTTCGAATTCAGAGGGGAAAAACTGTTTTTT. Translation: CASSFEFRGEKLFF.

The CDR3 region has the DNA TGTGCCAGCAGCCCCACCCCTACGGTCGGGACAGGGTACTTCACTGAAGCTTTCTTT. Its protein is CASSPTPTVGTGYFTEAFF. The V gene is TRBV7-3, the J gene TRBJ1-1; 9 bases match TRBD1. The CDR3 loop spans 19 amino acids. Unmatched junction bases numbered 20, after V lost 5 bases and J lost 4 bases. From germline, CDR1 is SGHTA and CDR2 FQGTGA.

V gene TRBV6-1 combines with J gene TRBJ2-5; D gene uncertain. The germline V gene encodes CDR1 MNHNS and CDR2 SASEGT. V was pared by 4 bases and J by 4 bases, with 7 bases between. The CDR3 covers 12 residues. In nucleotides, the CDR3 is TGTGCCAGCAGTGCAACAGTAGAGACCCAGTACTTC. Protein: CASSATVETQYF.

The rearrangement links TRBV25-1 to TRBJ2-1; no firm D call. V lost 5 bases and J lost 6, with 14 bases in between. CDR1 MGHDK and CDR2 SYGVNS come from the germline V gene. The CDR3 consists of 14 residues. The CDR3 is CASSPFHNLNEQFF. The CDR3 nucleotides read TGTGCCAGCAGTCCCTTTCACAACCTCAATGAGCAGTTCTTC.

The rearrangement uses TRBV27 and TRBJ1-1, with TRBD1 matching 9 bases. Germline values: CDR1 MNHEY, CDR2 SMNVEV (reference sequence). CDR3 length equals 12 residues. With 8 bases clipped from V and 7 bases from J, the junction kept 5 bases outside the gene matches. The CDR3 region is CASSGQGFEAFF. The DNA for the CDR3 is TGTGCCAGCTCCGGACAGGGGTTTGAAGCTTTCTTT.

The V and J genes are TRBV29-1 and TRBJ2-1; D gene unclear. V lost 5 bases and J lost 0, with 8 bases in between. The CDR3 is 13 residues long. Germline loops: CDR1 SQVTM, CDR2 ANQGSEA. The CDR3 bases are TGCAGCGTTTCGGTAAGCTCCTACAATGAGCAGTTCTTC. As protein: CSVSVSSYNEQFF.

V and J are TRBV7-9 and TRBJ2-7, with a tentative D call TRBD1 (5 bases). The V gene's germline CDR1 is SEHNR and CDR2 FQNEAQ (reference sequence). Trimming took off 2 bases at V and 6 bases at J, with 17 bases between the two ends. CDR3 size: 15 residues. The CDR3 region is CASSLLRRALCEQYF. The CDR3 coding sequence is TGTGCCAGCAGCTTACTTCGCAGGGCCTTATGCGAGCAGTACTTC.

In its sample, this clone was seen a few times. The rearrangement uses TRBV9 and TRBJ2-1; 10 bases are shared with TRBD2. Germline CDR1 is SGDLS and CDR2 is YYNGEE. The CDR3 extends over 16 amino acids. V was pared by 0 bases and J by 5 bases, with 5 bases of the junction left unmatched. CDR3 region: CASSVGPAGGDNEQFF. In nucleotides, the CDR3 is TGTGCCAGCAGCGTAGGGCCAGCGGGAGGGGACAATGAGCAGTTCTTC.

The rearrangement joins TRBV13 to TRBJ2-2; no clear D. CDR3 length equals 12 residues. V was trimmed by 3 bases and J by 8 bases, leaving 7 bases between them. Looked up from germline, CDR1 is PRHDT and CDR2 is FYEKMQ (reference sequence). DNA of the CDR3: TGTGCCAGCAGCTTCCCCAGGGGGGAGCTGTTTTTT. This translates into CASSFPRGELFF.

CDR3 in amino acids: CASSKTGNEQFF. CDR3 sequence (DNA): TGTGCCAGCAGCAAGACAGGGAATGAGCAGTTCTTC. This chain uses TRBV7-3 with TRBJ2-1; 7 bases fit TRBD1. The V and J ends lost 5 bases and 7 bases, in that order; junction bases with no gene match: 2. This CDR3 region has 12 residues. CDR1 and CDR2 from the germline V gene are SGHTA and FQGTGA.

The genes are TRBV2 and TRBJ1-2, with unresolved D. The CDR3 has 11 residues. Germline V CDR1 and CDR2: SNHLY, FYNNEI. Trimming pared 2 bases from V and 7 bases from J, leaving 5 bases between. The CDR3: CASSESGGYTF. The CDR3 coding sequence is TGTGCCAGCAGTGAATCGGGTGGCTACACCTTC.

On this clone itself: An end of the junction differs from the germline gene, which may be a read error. The CDR3, as DNA: TGTGCCAGCAGCTTAGAAGCAGGGCCCCCGGATTTT. Protein: CASSLEAGPPDF. This chain connects TRBV7-9 to TRBJ1-5; possible D gene TRBD1, 5 bases. Germline assignment: CDR1 SEHNR and CDR2 FQNEAQ (reference sequence). This CDR3 has 12 amino acids.

This sequence joins TRBV6-5 and TRBJ2-3; D might be TRBD1 (6 bases). The CDR3 contains 15 residues. Germline values: CDR1 MNHEY, CDR2 SVGAGI. V dropped 2 bases and J dropped 5 bases, with 14 bases sitting between them. In DNA form, the CDR3 reads TGTGCCAGCAGTTACGGGCAGGGGATGGGAGATACGCAGTATTTT. Its translation: CASSYGQGMGDTQYF.

V is TRBV11-2 and J is TRBJ1-2; D gene unclear. Looked up from germline, CDR1 is SGHAT and CDR2 is FQNNGV. Trimming pared 4 bases from V and 5 bases from J, leaving 8 bases between. This CDR3 has 12 residues. CDR3 nucleotide sequence: TGTGCCAGCAGCTCTTACAATTATGGCTACACCTTC. Translation gives CASSSYNYGYTF.

The gene calls are TRBV28 and TRBJ2-7, with D hard to call. V was trimmed by 2 bases and J by 4 bases, leaving 6 bases between them. Looked up from germline, CDR1 is MDHEN and CDR2 is SYDVKM. This CDR3 has 12 residues. This chain's CDR3 is CASSLPGYEQYF. CDR3 DNA sequence: TGTGCCAGCAGTTTACCCGGGTACGAGCAGTACTTC.

This chain joins TRBV10-3 and TRBJ1-1; 9 positions match TRBD1. V was clipped by 7 bases and J by 2 bases; unmatched bases: 5. CDR1 ENHRY and CDR2 SYGVKD come from the germline V gene. This CDR3 has 14 amino acids. The CDR3, as DNA: TGTGCCATCACCCGGGACAGGGTAAACACTGAAGCTTTCTTT. It encodes CAITRDRVNTEAFF.

This clone occurred a few times. J is TRBJ2-7 and V is TRBV5-1; 8 nucleotides align to TRBD2. CDR1 is SGHRS, CDR2 YFSETQ, per germline. The V segment lost 3 bases and the J segment 7 bases; nucleotides outside the gene matches: 9. CDR3 length equals 14 residues. CDR3 in DNA: TGCGCCAGCAGCTATGGGACTAGTGGCGCTGAGCAGTACTTC. Translated: CASSYGTSGAEQYF.

The rearrangement uses TRBV27 and TRBJ2-7; TRBD2 matches at 10 bases. The CDR3 has 16 residues. The germline CDR1 and CDR2 sequences are MNHEY and SMNVEV (reference sequence). Unmatched junction bases numbered 8, after V lost 4 bases and J lost 2 bases. The CDR3: CASSYLIAGGAYEQYF. DNA of the CDR3: TGTGCCAGCAGTTATTTGATAGCGGGGGGAGCCTACGAGCAGTACTTC.

This chain joins TRBV5-1 and TRBJ2-1, with 10 bases matching TRBD2. CDR1 is SGHRS and CDR2 is YFSETQ in the germline V gene. Trimming cost V 10 bases and J 7 bases; bases outside gene matches: 11. The CDR3 has 14 residues. DNA of the CDR3: TGCGCCTCCCGGTGGGGACTAGCGAAGAATGAGCAGTTCTTC. Its protein is CASRWGLAKNEQFF.

CDR3 nucleotides: TGTGCCAGCTCACTCGGGACAAATCAAGAGACCCAGTACTTC. Its protein product is CASSLGTNQETQYF. The chain couples TRBV18 to TRBJ2-5; D perhaps matches TRBD1 (6 bases). The CDR3 consists of 14 residues. The V and J ends lost 4 bases and 2 bases respectively, with 11 bases between them. Germline CDR1 reads KGHSH; CDR2 reads LQKENI. Full variable domain (outside the CDR3, taken from reference TRBV18 and TRBJ2-5): NAGVMQNPRHLVRRRGQEARLRCSPMKGHSHVYWYRQLPEEGLKFMVYLQKENIIDESGMPKERFSAEFPKEGPSILRIQQVVRGDSAAYFCASSLGTNQETQYFGPGTRLLVL.

This clone was counted once. The gene calls are TRBV6-1 and TRBJ1-4, with a tentative D call TRBD1 (5 bases). The CDR3 loop spans 14 amino acids. CDR1 MNHNS and CDR2 SASEGT come from the germline V gene. The ends were cut back, 4 bases at V and 4 bases at J, with 10 bases in the middle. CDR3 protein: CASSGRGFNEKLFF. CDR3 in DNA: TGTGCCAGCAGTGGAAGGGGTTTTAATGAAAAACTGTTTTTT.

This chain connects TRBV5-4 to TRBJ2-7; possibly TRBD2 for D (6 bases). CDR3 length: 15 residues. Germline assignment: CDR1 SGHNT and CDR2 YYREEE (reference sequence). Trimming took off 4 bases at V and 4 bases at J, with 18 bases between the two ends. The CDR3: CASSISGGAVYEQYF. The CDR3 bases are TGTGCCAGCAGCATTAGCGGAGGGGCAGTTTACGAGCAGTACTTC.

This clone was counted once. V usage is TRBV27 and J usage is TRBJ2-7, with D possibly matching TRBD1 (6 bases). Germline V gene sequence: CDR1 MNHEY, CDR2 SMNVEV (reference sequence). V was cut by 4 bases and J by 0 bases, with 7 bases left in between. The CDR3 runs 13 residues. The CDR3 DNA reads as TGTGCCAGCAGTTGGGGGCTCTCCTACGAGCAGTACTTC. This encodes CASSWGLSYEQYF.

The chain uses TRBV30 and TRBJ1-5, with D possibly matching TRBD1 (5 bases). V lost 5 bases and J lost 6, with 14 bases in between. This CDR3 spans 13 amino acids. CDR1 and CDR2 (germline): GTSNPN, SVGIG (reference sequence). CDR3 sequence (DNA): TGTGCCTGGGGAACGGGGGGAGGTCAGCCCCAGCATTTT. Its translation is CAWGTGGGQPQHF.

V and J are TRBV5-1 and TRBJ2-1; 8 bases are a match to TRBD1. J was trimmed by 8 bases and V by 5 bases; bases with no gene match: 9. Germline V CDR1 and CDR2: SGHRS, YFSETQ. This CDR3 comprises 14 residues. The CDR3 sequence: CASSLDRVGDEQFF. For the CDR3, the DNA is TGCGCCAGCAGTCTGGACAGGGTGGGCGATGAGCAGTTCTTC.

The chain combines TRBV5-4 with TRBJ1-1; 10 positions match TRBD1. CDR1 and CDR2 (germline): SGHNT, YYREEE (reference sequence). V dropped 0 bases and J dropped 5; count of bases not matched to a gene: 10. The CDR3 is made up of 17 amino acids. The CDR3 sequence is CASSLGAGWTGGTEAFF. CDR3 coding DNA: TGTGCCAGCAGCTTGGGGGCCGGCTGGACAGGGGGTACTGAAGCTTTCTTT.

This rearrangement joins TRBV4-3 to TRBJ1-2; no clear D gene. Germline lookup yields CDR1 LGHNA and CDR2 YSLEER. This CDR3 spans 13 amino acids. V was pared by 1 base and J by 8 bases, with 11 bases between. The CDR3 bases are TGCGCCAGCAGCCAAGTGGTCAGGCAAGGCTACACCTTC. Protein product: CASSQVVRQGYTF.

CDR3 loop: CASSYNRKTSYNEQFF. As DNA, the CDR3 is TGTGCCAGCAGTTACAACAGGAAGACCTCCTACAATGAGCAGTTCTTC. The chain carries TRBV6-6 and TRBJ2-1, with D possibly matching TRBD1 (5 bases). Trimming shortened V by 2 bases and J by 0 bases, and 11 bases separated the two germline ends. Germline CDR1 reads MNHNY; CDR2 reads SVGAGI (reference sequence). This CDR3 is 16 amino acids long.